The clone carrying this T cell receptor (beta chain) appeared a few times. The antigen is unknown. The record originates from a study of STAT3 mutations in large granular lymphocyte leukemia. Overall study: Over half of T-LGLL patients had one or more immunosuppressive regimens.

Findings and caveats of the study: After therapy, about 30% of the 18 patients switched clonotypes, all new clones STAT3 wild type. Every T-LGLL patient had at least one immunodominant TCRbeta clonotype. Sampling intervals varied between patients and samples.

Produced via immunoSEQ multiplex PCR; TCRdb's table is partial and in-frame only. The table records some 6,000 clones, under 80% of them present only once. The receptor was isolated from a man in his forties or fifties with T-cell large granular lymphocyte leukemia. Some clones in this sample may be carry-over from other donors' samples. Sequences were obtained from peripheral blood mononuclear cells.

Written as DNA, the CDR3 is TGTGCCAGTAGAGAACTAGCGGGAGGTTCCTACGAGCAGTACTTC. The encoded protein is CASRELAGGSYEQYF. The chain combines TRBV19 with TRBJ2-7; 12 positions agree with TRBD2. The V segment lost 6 bases and the J segment 1 base; nucleotides outside the gene matches: 4. Germline CDR1 LNHDA, CDR2 SQIVND (reference sequence). This CDR3 is 15 amino acids long.